The 9 T cell receptor beta chains listed next were all sequenced from one sample in a study of cytomegalovirus exposure and HLA in healthy donors. The primer mix had 60 Vbeta and 13 Jbeta primers. Using immunoSEQ multiplex PCR, the repertoire was profiled, and TCRdb retains in-frame clones only, with some absent. The repertoire holds under 200,000 clones, 75% to 85% seen once, with approximately 2.1% in the top ten. The material sequenced was PBMCs. All receptors come from a woman aged 50 to 60 in good health and CMV-seronegative.

The CDR3: CASSQERGIGNQPQHF. Here the CDR3 DNA reads TGCGCCAGCAGCCAAGAAAGAGGGATCGGAAATCAGCCCCAGCATTTT. The chain joins TRBV4-1 to TRBJ1-5; D gene ambiguous. The germline V gene encodes CDR1 MGHRA and CDR2 YSYEKL. The CDR3 consists of 16 residues. V was cut by 0 bases and J by 4 bases, with 13 bases left in between.

The J gene is TRBJ2-6, the V gene TRBV14; TRBD2 matches at 7 bases. The CDR3 covers 17 residues. Germline assignment: CDR1 SGHDN and CDR2 FVKESK. The V segment lost 1 base and the J segment 3 bases; nucleotides outside the gene matches: 6. In DNA, the CDR3 is TGTGCCAGCAGCCAAGCTGTCCGGGAGGATGGGGCCAACGTCCTGACTTTC. It codes for CASSQAVREDGANVLTF.

This clone was picked up a small number of times. V gene TRBV28 combines with J gene TRBJ1-2; weak D call: TRBD1 (6 bases). Per germline, CDR1 MDHEN and CDR2 SYDVKM. CDR3 size: 13 residues. Between the trimmed V and J ends, which lost 9 bases and 2 bases, there was a span of 13 bases. CDR3 residues: CASLTGNNYGYTF. The CDR3 coding sequence is TGTGCCAGTCTAACAGGGAACAACTATGGCTACACCTTC.

The rearrangement uses TRBV11-2 and TRBJ2-2, with 10 bases aligning to TRBD2. CDR1 and CDR2 (germline): SGHAT, FQNNGV. The CDR3 sequence is 15 residues long. The J segment lost 10 bases and the V segment lost 5 bases, leaving 10 bases of the junction unmatched. CDR3 sequence reads: CASSPGSGREEELFF. The CDR3 DNA reads as TGTGCCAGCAGCCCAGGAAGCGGGAGGGAAGAGGAGCTGTTTTTT. The full variable domain, its missing parts supplied by reference TRBV11-2 and TRBJ2-2, is EAGVAQSPRYKIIEKRQSVAFWCNPISGHATLYWYQQILGQGPKLLIQFQNNGVVDDSQLPKDRFSAERLKGVDSTLKIQPAKLEDSAVYLCASSPGSGREEELFFGEGSRLTVL.

This clone has only a few counts. V usage is TRBV6-5 and J usage is TRBJ2-7, with D perhaps matching TRBD1 (5 bases). CDR3 size: 13 residues. The germline gives CDR1 MNHEY, CDR2 SVGAGI. V shed 5 bases and J shed 1 base, with 9 bases lying between them. CDR3 sequence: CASSLTASYEQYF. For the CDR3, the DNA is TGTGCCAGCAGTCTGACAGCTTCCTACGAGCAGTACTTC.

The rearrangement links TRBV14 to TRBJ2-3; D is possibly TRBD2 (6 bases). Germline values: CDR1 SGHDN, CDR2 FVKESK. The CDR3 has 14 residues. The V gene lost 3 bases and the J gene lost 3 bases, with 10 bases spanning the gap. CDR3 loop: CASSHLLATDTQYF. CDR3 sequence (DNA): TGTGCCAGCAGCCATTTGCTAGCGACAGATACGCAGTATTTT.

Remarks on this clone: Sequence at one end of the junction differs from germline and may be a read error. The rearrangement uses TRBV7-9 and TRBJ1-1; TRBD1 aligns across 8 bases. The CDR3 consists of 14 residues. Germline V gene sequence: CDR1 SEHNR, CDR2 FQNEAQ (reference sequence). The CDR3 bases are TGTTCCAGCACCCTCGGACAGGGTTTAACTGAAGCTTTCTTT. The encoded protein is CSSTLGQGLTEAFF.

The chain links TRBV14 to TRBJ2-5; maybe TRBD2 (5 bases). Germline CDR1 SGHDN, CDR2 FVKESK. The CDR3 length is 13 residues. Trimming stripped 1 base from V and 10 bases from J, with 13 bases between. CDR3: CASSQAIGVGQYF. The CDR3 DNA is TGTGCCAGCAGCCAAGCGATCGGGGTAGGCCAGTACTTC.

The gene calls are TRBV13 and TRBJ2-1, with D maybe TRBD1 (5 bases). Between the trimmed V and J ends, which lost 3 bases and 7 bases, there was a span of 16 bases. This CDR3 comprises 15 residues. In germline, CDR1 is PRHDT, CDR2 FYEKMQ (reference sequence). The CDR3 region is CASSFGDRSTNEQFF. The CDR3 nucleotides are TGTGCCAGCAGCTTTGGTGACAGATCTACAAATGAGCAGTTCTTC.